Below are 9 T cell receptor beta chains sequenced from a single sample in a study of shared clonotypes between healthy human individuals. Naivety among CD8 cells was defined by CD45RO negativity and positive CCR7 selection, thereby excluding terminally differentiated effector memory CD45RA+ cells. Libraries were prepared by immunoSEQ multiplex PCR; TCRdb keeps only in-frame clonotypes and omits some of them. Seen here are 560,000 or so clones, about 96% observed once, and the top ten hold about 0.12%. Sequences were obtained from naive CD8+ T cells sorted from blood. The receptor source for this set is a woman in her twenties or thirties in good health.

This chain uses TRBV29-1 with TRBJ2-1, with TRBD2 matching 8 bases. Looked up from germline, CDR1 is SQVTM and CDR2 is ANQGSEA. J gave up 2 bases and V 4 bases, and 7 bases lay outside the gene matches. This CDR3 is built from 15 residues. The CDR3 here is CSVAGGEETYNEQFF. The DNA of the CDR3 is TGCAGCGTTGCGGGGGGGGAGGAGACCTACAATGAGCAGTTCTTC.

This chain joins TRBV27 and TRBJ2-4, with 7 bases matching TRBD1. After removal of 8 bases from V and 2 bases from J, the junction contained 15 bases not matched to a gene. The CDR3 is 17 residues long. Germline CDR1 reads MNHEY; CDR2 reads SMNVEV (reference sequence). CDR3 sequence reads: CASPGTAPDGSKNIQYF. The CDR3 DNA is TGTGCCAGCCCAGGGACAGCTCCCGATGGTTCCAAAAACATTCAGTACTTC.

The chain couples TRBV28 to TRBJ2-2, with D maybe TRBD2 (5 bases). The length of the CDR3 is 15 residues. Germline lookup yields CDR1 MDHEN and CDR2 SYDVKM. The V and J ends lost 3 bases and 0 bases respectively, with 8 bases between them. The CDR3 sequence: CASSFWGANTGELFF. The CDR3 DNA reads TGTGCCAGCAGTTTTTGGGGAGCGAACACCGGGGAGCTGTTTTTT.

The V and J genes are TRBV6-1 and TRBJ1-1; possibly TRBD1 for D (6 bases). CDR3 length: 13 amino acids. Germline V lookup: CDR1 MNHNS, CDR2 SASEGT. Trimming removed 3 bases from V and 4 bases from J, with 9 bases in between. CDR3 coding DNA: TGTGCCAGCAGTGACAGGGGTGGCACTGAAGCTTTCTTT. Translating it yields CASSDRGGTEAFF.

The CDR3 sequence is CASSATSGRENEQFF. DNA of the CDR3: TGTGCCAGCAGCGCAACGAGCGGGAGGGAAAATGAGCAGTTCTTC. The chain has TRBV9 and TRBJ2-1; 10 bases line up with TRBD2. The CDR3 contains 15 residues. Germline-derived CDR1 and CDR2 are SGDLS and YYNGEE. J was trimmed by 7 bases and V by 3 bases; bases with no gene match: 7.

The chain combines TRBV9 with TRBJ1-5; D unresolved. CDR1 and CDR2 (germline): SGDLS, YYNGEE. Trimming left V 4 bases short and J 0 bases short, with 8 bases between. The CDR3 spans 14 residues. The CDR3 is CASSSSFSNQPQHF. Written as DNA, the CDR3 is TGTGCCAGCAGCTCGAGTTTTAGCAATCAGCCCCAGCATTTT.

The V gene is TRBV27, the J gene TRBJ1-2, with no clear D. Germline lookup yields CDR1 MNHEY and CDR2 SMNVEV (reference sequence). This CDR3 contains 14 residues. V lost 7 bases to trimming and J lost 8 bases, with 20 bases between them. The CDR3 bases are TGTGCCAGCACACCTGGAGGGCGGGGTCGGGGCTACACCTTC. This sequence encodes CASTPGGRGRGYTF.

The chain's CDR3 is CATLLSRDLETQYF. CDR3 DNA: TGTGCCACCTTATTGTCCCGGGACTTAGAGACCCAGTACTTC. This sequence joins TRBV2 and TRBJ2-5; D is possibly TRBD2 (6 bases). This CDR3 contains 14 residues. The V and J ends lost 10 bases and 4 bases respectively, with 19 bases between them. Germline V gene data show CDR1 as SNHLY and CDR2 as FYNNEI.

The CDR3 protein is CASSWTGSNTEAFF. The CDR3 region has the DNA TGTGCCAGCAGCTGGACAGGGTCGAACACTGAAGCTTTCTTT. This sequence joins TRBV7-9 and TRBJ1-1; 8 positions match TRBD1. The CDR3 runs to 14 residues. Germline-derived CDR1 and CDR2 are SEHNR and FQNEAQ (reference sequence). Trimming took 4 bases from V and 1 from J; bases not matched to a gene: 2.